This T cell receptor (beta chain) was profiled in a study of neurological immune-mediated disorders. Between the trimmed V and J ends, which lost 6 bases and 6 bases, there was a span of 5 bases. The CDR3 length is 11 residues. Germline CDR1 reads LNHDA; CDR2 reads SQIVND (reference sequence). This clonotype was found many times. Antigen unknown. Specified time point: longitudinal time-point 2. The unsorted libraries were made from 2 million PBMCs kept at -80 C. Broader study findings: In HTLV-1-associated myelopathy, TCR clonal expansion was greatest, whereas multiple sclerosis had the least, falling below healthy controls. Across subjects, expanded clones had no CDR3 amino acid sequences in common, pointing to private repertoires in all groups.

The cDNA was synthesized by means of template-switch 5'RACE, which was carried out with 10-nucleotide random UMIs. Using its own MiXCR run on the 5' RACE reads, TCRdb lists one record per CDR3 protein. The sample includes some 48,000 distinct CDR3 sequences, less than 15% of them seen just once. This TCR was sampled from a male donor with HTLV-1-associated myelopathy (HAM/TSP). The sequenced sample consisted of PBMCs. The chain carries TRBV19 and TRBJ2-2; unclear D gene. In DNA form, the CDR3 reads TGTGCCAGTAGCCTCCCCGGGGAGCTGTTTTTT. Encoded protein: CASSLPGELFF.